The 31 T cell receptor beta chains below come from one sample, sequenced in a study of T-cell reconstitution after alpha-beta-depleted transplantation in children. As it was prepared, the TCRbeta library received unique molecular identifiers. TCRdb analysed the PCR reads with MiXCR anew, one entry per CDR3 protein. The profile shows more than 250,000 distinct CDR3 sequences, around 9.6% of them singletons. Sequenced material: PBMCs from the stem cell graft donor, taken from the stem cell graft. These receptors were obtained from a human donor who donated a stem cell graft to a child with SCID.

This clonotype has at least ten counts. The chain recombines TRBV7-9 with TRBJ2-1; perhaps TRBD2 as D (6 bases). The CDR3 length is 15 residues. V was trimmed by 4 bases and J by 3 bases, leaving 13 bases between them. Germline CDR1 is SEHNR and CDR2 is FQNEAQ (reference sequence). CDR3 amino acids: CASSSEGLVYNEQFF. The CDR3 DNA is TGTGCCAGCAGCTCGGAGGGGCTAGTCTACAATGAGCAGTTCTTC.

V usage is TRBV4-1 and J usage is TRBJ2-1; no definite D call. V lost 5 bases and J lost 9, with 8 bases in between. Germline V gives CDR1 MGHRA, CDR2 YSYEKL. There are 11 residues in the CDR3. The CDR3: CASSIGSEQFF. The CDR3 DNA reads TGCGCCAGCAGCATTGGCAGTGAGCAGTTCTTC.

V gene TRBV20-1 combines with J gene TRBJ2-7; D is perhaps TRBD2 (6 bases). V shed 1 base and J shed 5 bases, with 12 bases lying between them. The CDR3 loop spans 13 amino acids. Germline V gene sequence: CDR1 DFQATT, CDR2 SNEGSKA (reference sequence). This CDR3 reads CSARAAGSHEQYF. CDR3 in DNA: TGCAGTGCTAGAGCCGCGGGGAGCCACGAGCAGTACTTC.

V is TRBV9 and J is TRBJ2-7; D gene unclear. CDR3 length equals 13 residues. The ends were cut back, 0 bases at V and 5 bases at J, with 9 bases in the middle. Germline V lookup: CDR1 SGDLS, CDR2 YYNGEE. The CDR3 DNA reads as TGTGCCAGCAGCGTAGGTCATAAGGACGAGCAGTACTTC. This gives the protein CASSVGHKDEQYF.

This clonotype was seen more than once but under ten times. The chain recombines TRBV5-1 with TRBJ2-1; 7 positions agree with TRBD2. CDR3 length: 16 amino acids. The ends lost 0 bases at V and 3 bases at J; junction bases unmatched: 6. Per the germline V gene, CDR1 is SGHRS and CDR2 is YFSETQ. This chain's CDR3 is CASSLVQGGLYNEQFF. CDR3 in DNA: TGCGCCAGCAGCTTGGTGCAGGGAGGGCTCTACAATGAGCAGTTCTTC.

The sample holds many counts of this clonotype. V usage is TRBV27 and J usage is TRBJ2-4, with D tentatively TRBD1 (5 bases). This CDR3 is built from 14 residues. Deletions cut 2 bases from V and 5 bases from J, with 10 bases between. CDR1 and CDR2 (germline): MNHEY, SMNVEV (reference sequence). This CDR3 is CASSLGAVQNIQYF. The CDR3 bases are TGTGCCAGCAGTTTAGGGGCAGTACAAAACATTCAGTACTTC.

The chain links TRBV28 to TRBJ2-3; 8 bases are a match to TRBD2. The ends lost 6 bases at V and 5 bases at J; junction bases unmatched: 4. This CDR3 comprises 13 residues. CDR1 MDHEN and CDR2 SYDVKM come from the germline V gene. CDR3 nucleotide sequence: TGTGCCAGCAGCGGGGGGGCGAAAGATACGCAGTATTTT. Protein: CASSGGAKDTQYF.

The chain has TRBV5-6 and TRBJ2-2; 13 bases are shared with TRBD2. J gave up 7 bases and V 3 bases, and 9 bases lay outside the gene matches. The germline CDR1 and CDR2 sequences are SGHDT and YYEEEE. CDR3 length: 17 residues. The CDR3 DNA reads TGTGCCAGCAGCTCCGCCGGGACTAGCGGGAAAGGCGGGGAGCTGTTTTTT. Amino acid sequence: CASSSAGTSGKGGELFF.

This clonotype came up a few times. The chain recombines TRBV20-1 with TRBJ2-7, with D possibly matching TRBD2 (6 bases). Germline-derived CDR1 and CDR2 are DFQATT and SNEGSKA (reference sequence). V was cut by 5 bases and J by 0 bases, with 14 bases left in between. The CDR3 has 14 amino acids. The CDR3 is CSASRDSSSYEQYF. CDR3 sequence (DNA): TGCAGTGCTTCACGGGACTCTAGCTCCTACGAGCAGTACTTC.

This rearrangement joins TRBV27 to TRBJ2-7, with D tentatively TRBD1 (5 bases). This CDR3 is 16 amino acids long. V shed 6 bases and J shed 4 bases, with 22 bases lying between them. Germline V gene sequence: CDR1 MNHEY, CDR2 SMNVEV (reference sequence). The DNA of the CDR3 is TGTGCCAGCAGGGTAGGCTCCTCGACAGATCCGTACGAGCAGTACTTC. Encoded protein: CASRVGSSTDPYEQYF.

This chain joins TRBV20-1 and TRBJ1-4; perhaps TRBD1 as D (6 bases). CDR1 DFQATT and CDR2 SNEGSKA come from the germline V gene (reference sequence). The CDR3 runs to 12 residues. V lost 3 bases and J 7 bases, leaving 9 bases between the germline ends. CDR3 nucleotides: TGCAGTGCTAGCGAGACAGGTGAAAAACTGTTTTTT. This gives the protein CSASETGEKLFF.

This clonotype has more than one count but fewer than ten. Here the CDR3 DNA reads TGCGCCAGCAGCTTGTCGGGAGGGGAGAAGGGCGAGCAGTACTTC. Amino acid sequence: CASSLSGGEKGEQYF. J is TRBJ2-7 and V is TRBV5-1; 8 nucleotides match TRBD2. This CDR3 has 15 residues. The trim removed 1 base at V and 6 bases at J, leaving 9 bases unmatched. The germline gives CDR1 SGHRS, CDR2 YFSETQ.

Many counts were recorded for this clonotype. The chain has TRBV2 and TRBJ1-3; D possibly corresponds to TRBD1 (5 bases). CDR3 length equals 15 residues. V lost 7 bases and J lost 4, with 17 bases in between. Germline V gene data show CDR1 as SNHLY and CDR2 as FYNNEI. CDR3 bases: TGTGCCAGCATTGCCGGGACGGGGCTCGGAAACACCATATATTTT. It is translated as CASIAGTGLGNTIYF.

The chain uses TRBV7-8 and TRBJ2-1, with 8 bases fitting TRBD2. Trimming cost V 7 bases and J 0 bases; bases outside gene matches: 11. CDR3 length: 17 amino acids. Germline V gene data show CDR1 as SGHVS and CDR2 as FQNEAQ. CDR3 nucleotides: TGTGCCAGCACCCTATTCTCGGGGACTAGCTCCTACAATGAGCAGTTCTTC. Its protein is CASTLFSGTSSYNEQFF.

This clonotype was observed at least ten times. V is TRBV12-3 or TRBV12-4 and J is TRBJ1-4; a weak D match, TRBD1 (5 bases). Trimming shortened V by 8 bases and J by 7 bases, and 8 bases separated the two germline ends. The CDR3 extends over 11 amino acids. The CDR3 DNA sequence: TGTGCCAGCTGGGGGGGTGAAAAACTGTTTTTT. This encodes CASWGGEKLFF.

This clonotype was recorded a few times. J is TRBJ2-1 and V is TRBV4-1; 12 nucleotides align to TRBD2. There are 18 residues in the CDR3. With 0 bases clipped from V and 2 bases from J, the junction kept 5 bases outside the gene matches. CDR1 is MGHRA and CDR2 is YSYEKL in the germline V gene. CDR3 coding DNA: TGCGCCAGCAGCCAAGATCTAACTAGCGGGGGGACCTACAATGAGCAGTTCTTC. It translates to CASSQDLTSGGTYNEQFF.

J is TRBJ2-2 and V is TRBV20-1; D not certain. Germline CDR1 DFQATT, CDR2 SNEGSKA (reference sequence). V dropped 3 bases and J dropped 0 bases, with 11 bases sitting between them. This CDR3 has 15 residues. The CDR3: CSASSTAANTGELFF. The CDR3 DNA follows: TGCAGTGCTAGCAGTACAGCCGCGAACACCGGGGAGCTGTTTTTT.

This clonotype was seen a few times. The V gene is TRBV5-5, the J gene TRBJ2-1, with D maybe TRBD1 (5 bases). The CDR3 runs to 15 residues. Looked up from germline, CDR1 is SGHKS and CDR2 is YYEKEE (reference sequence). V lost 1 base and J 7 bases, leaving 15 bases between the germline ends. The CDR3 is CASSLIQGFLNEQFF. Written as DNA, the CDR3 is TGTGCCAGCAGCTTGATCCAGGGTTTTTTGAATGAGCAGTTCTTC.

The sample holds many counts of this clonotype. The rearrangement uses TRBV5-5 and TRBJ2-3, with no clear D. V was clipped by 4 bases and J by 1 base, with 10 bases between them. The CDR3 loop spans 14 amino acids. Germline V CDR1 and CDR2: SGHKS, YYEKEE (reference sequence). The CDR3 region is CASSMGIGTDTQYF. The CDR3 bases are TGTGCCAGCAGCATGGGTATCGGCACAGATACGCAGTATTTT.

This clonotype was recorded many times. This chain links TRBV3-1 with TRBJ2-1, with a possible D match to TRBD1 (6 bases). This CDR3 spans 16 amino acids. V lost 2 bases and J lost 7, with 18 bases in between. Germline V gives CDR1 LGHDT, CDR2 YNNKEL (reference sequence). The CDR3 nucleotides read TGTGCCAGCAGCCAATGGACAGCCCCAGACAGGAATGAGCAGTTCTTC. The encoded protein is CASSQWTAPDRNEQFF.

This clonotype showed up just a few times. The CDR3 region has the DNA TGTGCCAGCAGCGTCCGGGGGGGAAATCAGCCCCAGCATTTT. Protein product: CASSVRGGNQPQHF. This chain connects TRBV13 to TRBJ1-5; tentative D call: TRBD1 (5 bases). V dropped 5 bases and J dropped 4 bases, with 12 bases sitting between them. Per germline, CDR1 PRHDT and CDR2 FYEKMQ (reference sequence). The CDR3 is made up of 14 amino acids.

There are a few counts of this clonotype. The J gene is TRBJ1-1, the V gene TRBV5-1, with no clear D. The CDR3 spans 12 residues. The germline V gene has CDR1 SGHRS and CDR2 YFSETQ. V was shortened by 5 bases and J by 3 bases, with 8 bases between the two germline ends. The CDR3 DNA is TGCGCCAGCAGTCGCCGGGACACTGAAGCTTTCTTT. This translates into CASSRRDTEAFF.

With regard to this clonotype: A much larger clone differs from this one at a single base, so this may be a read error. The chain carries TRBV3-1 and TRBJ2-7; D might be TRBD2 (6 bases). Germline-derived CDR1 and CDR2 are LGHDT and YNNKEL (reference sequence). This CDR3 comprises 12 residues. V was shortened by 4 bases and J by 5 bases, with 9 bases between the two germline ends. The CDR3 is CASSPAGHEQYF. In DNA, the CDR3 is TGTGCCAGCAGCCCAGCGGGCCACGAGCAGTACTTC.

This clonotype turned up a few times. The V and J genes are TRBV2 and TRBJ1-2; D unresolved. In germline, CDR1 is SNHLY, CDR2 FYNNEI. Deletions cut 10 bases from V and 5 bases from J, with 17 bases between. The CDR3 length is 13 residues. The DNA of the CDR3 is TGTGCCACCTTTTCCCTTCGGAATTATGGCTACACCTTC. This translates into CATFSLRNYGYTF. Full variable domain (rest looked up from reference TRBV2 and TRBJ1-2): EPEVTQTPSHQVTQMGQEVILRCVPISNHLYFYWYRQILGQKVEFLVSFYNNEISEKSEIFDDQFSVERPDGSNFTLKIRSTKLEDSAMYFCATFSLRNYGYTFGSGTRLTVV.

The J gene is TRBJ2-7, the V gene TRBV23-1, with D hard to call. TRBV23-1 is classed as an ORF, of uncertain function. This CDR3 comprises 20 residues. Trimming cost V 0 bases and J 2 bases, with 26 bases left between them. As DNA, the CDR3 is TGCGCCAGCAGTCAATCGATTGCGGCGATTCCCCCCTGGTTACCCTACGAGCAGTACTTC. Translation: CASSQSIAAIPPWLPYEQYF.

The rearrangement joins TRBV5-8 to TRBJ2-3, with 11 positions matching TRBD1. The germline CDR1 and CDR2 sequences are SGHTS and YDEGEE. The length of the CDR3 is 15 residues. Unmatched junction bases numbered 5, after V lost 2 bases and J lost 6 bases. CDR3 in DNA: TGTGCCAGCAGCTTCGGACAGGGGGCAACGGATACGCAGTATTTT. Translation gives CASSFGQGATDTQYF.

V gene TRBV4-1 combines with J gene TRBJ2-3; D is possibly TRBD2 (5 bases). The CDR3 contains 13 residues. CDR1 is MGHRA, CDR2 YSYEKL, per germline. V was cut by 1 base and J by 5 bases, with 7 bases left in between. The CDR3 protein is CASSQVGEDTQYF. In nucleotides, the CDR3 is TGCGCCAGCAGCCAAGTGGGAGAAGATACGCAGTATTTT.

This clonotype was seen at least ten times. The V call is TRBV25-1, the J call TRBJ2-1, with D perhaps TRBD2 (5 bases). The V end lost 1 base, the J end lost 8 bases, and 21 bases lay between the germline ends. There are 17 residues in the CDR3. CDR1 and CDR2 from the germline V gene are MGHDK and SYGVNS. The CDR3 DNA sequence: TGTGCCAGCAGTGAATCTATTGGAGTCAGAGGGAACGATGAGCAGTTCTTC. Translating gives CASSESIGVRGNDEQFF.

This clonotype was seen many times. Written as DNA, the CDR3 is TGTGCCAGCAGTGAACAGAAAAAACTGTTTTTT. It codes for CASSEQKKLFF. The chain links TRBV2 to TRBJ1-4; D is unclear. The CDR3 extends over 11 amino acids. Germline-derived CDR1 and CDR2 are SNHLY and FYNNEI. The V and J ends lost 2 bases and 9 bases respectively, with 4 bases between them.

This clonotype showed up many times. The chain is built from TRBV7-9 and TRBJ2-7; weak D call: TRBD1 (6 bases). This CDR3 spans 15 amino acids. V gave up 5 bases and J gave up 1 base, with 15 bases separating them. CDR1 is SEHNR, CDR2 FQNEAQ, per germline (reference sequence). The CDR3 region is CASSPGTLSSYEQYF. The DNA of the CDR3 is TGTGCCAGCAGCCCCGGGACACTCTCTTCCTACGAGCAGTACTTC. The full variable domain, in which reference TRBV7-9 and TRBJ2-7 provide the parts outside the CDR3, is DTGVSQNPRHKITKRGQNVTFRCDPISEHNRLYWYRQTLGQGPEFLTYFQNEAQLEKSRLLSDRFSAERPKGSFSTLEIQRTEQGDSAMYLCASSPGTLSSYEQYFGPGTRLTVT.

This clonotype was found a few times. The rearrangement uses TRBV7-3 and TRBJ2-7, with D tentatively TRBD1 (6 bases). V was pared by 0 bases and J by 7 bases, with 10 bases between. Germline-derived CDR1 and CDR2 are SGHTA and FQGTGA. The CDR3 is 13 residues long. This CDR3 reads CASSLTEDREQYF. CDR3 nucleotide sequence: TGTGCCAGCAGCTTAACAGAGGACAGAGAGCAGTACTTC. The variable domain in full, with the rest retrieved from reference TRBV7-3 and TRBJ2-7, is GAGVSQTPSNKVTEKGKYVELRCDPISGHTALYWYRQSLGQGPEFLIYFQGTGAADDSGLPNDRFFAVRPEGSVSTLKIQRTERGDSAVYLCASSLTEDREQYFGPGTRLTVT.